The sequence of this T cell receptor (beta chain) was determined in a study of human T cells and chemical hapten exposure. Background on the study: TCR yield per sample varied, mainly due to pooled library volumes.

Authors' analysis steps: TCR counts had a median of about 99,000 per sample and spanned about 23,224 to 750,000. TCRdb re-called the RACE reads with MiXCR, one entry per CDR3 protein. TCRdb, not the authors, supplied the V and J calls. The repertoire has under 95,000 distinct CDR3 sequences, approximately 9% of them found once; the top ten carry 2.5% to 3.5%. The CDR3 is made up of 16 amino acids. The ends were cut back, 0 bases at V and 7 bases at J, with 19 bases in the middle. Germline values: CDR1 MNHEY, CDR2 SMNVEV (reference sequence). This clonotype occurred many times. As for time point: healthy volunteer bleed at 2 weeks. Total RNA came from unfractionated whole blood.

The chain has TRBV27 and TRBJ2-7; a weak D match, TRBD2 (6 bases). The TCR originated in a female donor in good health. Some clones in this sample may be carry-over from other donors' samples. Sequencing input: whole blood. The CDR3 DNA reads TGTGCCAGCAGTTTATCCGCGGGACCTTACAATGCAGAGCAGTACTTC. Its translation is CASSLSAGPYNAEQYF.